This TCR beta chain was profiled in a study of T-cell memory formation after mild COVID-19. After 5'RACE with constant-segment primers, TCR alpha and TCR beta cDNA libraries carrying sample barcodes and UMIs were obtained. TCRdb re-analysed the 5' RACE reads in MiXCR, keeping a single row per CDR3 protein. The data show approximately 570,000 distinct CDR3 sequences, about 20% seen once. Comment on this clonotype: Antigen unknown.

Study-wide findings and caveats: That cross-reactive memory joined was suggested by some responding clones appearing in pre-infection memory. A second wave expanding day 15 to 37 was CD4+-biased; contracting clones were balanced. SARS-CoV-2 specificity was not confirmed for second-wave clones peaking on day 37.

The germline gives CDR1 SGDLS, CDR2 YYNGEE. V gave up 1 base and J gave up 1 base; unmatched junction bases: 7. The CDR3 runs to 17 residues. This rearrangement joins TRBV9 to TRBJ2-5; 10 bases match TRBD2. Sample: PBMCs or a T cell subset sorted from them (not recorded which). The TCR originated in an adult woman who had mild COVID-19 (a few samples of this study predate the infection). Cell type and time point are not known. The CDR3 DNA sequence: TGTGCCAGCAGCGTATCTGCTGCTAGCGGGGGCCAAGAGACCCAGTACTTC. Translated, it gives CASSVSAASGGQETQYF.